This entry lists 5 T cell receptor beta chains sequenced from one sample in a study of high-grade serous ovarian cancer treatment subgroups. Tumor samples were obtained before definitive surgery or chemotherapy. Profiled with immunoSEQ multiplex PCR; TCRdb holds only in-frame clones, not every one. The sample has about 9,000 clones, about two thirds seen once. Specimen: tumor tissue. These receptors originate from a human donor with high-grade serous ovarian cancer.

The rearrangement joins TRBV2 to TRBJ1-4; D is uncertain. Per germline, CDR1 SNHLY and CDR2 FYNNEI. V dropped 8 bases and J dropped 4 bases, with 14 bases sitting between them. The CDR3 runs 14 residues. Here the CDR3 reads CASEVSKINEKLFF. The CDR3, as DNA: TGTGCCAGCGAGGTATCGAAGATTAATGAAAAACTGTTTTTT.

The V gene is TRBV12-5, the J gene TRBJ2-5; TRBD1 is a possible D gene (7 bases). Trimming cost V 7 bases and J 5 bases, with 14 bases left between them. Germline CDR1 and CDR2: LGHNT and FRNRAP. This CDR3 region has 13 residues. CDR3 amino acids: CASASTGRETQYF. For the CDR3, the DNA is TGTGCTAGTGCCTCGACAGGGAGGGAGACCCAGTACTTC.

This clone was seen more than once but under ten times. The chain employs TRBV7-9 and TRBJ2-1; TRBD2 matches at 14 bases. This CDR3 region has 18 residues. The ends lost 4 bases at V and 4 bases at J; junction bases unmatched: 9. Per germline, CDR1 SEHNR and CDR2 FQNEAQ (reference sequence). CDR3: CASSSRTSGRSLYNEQFF. In nucleotides, the CDR3 is TGTGCCAGCAGCTCCAGGACTAGCGGGAGGTCTCTTTACAATGAGCAGTTCTTC.

The chain has TRBV11-2 and TRBJ2-1; TRBD2 aligns across 16 bases. The CDR3 contains 17 residues. Per germline, CDR1 SGHAT and CDR2 FQNNGV. V lost 5 bases and J lost 2; bases outside the gene matches: 3. In nucleotides, the CDR3 is TGTGCCAGCAGCCCGGGGACTAGCGGGAGGGCCTACAATGAGCAGTTCTTC. Translated, it gives CASSPGTSGRAYNEQFF.

In DNA form, the CDR3 reads TGTGCCAGCAGCTTAGCTCGACAGGCCGGTGGAGAGCAGTACTTC. This gives the protein CASSLARQAGGEQYF. The chain joins TRBV11-1 to TRBJ2-5; D might be TRBD1 (6 bases). This CDR3 is built from 15 residues. In germline, CDR1 is SGHAT, CDR2 FQDESV (reference sequence). Trimming pared 0 bases from V and 11 bases from J, leaving 19 bases between.